The 28 T cell receptor beta chains listed next were all sequenced from one sample in a study of T cells after posttransplantation cyclophosphamide. Busulfan-fludarabine conditioning, marrow transplant, and cyclophosphamide on days +3 and +4 were administered. Sequenced by immunoSEQ multiplex PCR; TCRdb stores in-frame clones only, minus some. This table has tens of thousands of clones, 78% appearing once. The specimen comprised CD4+ T cells sorted from blood, sampled approximately 2,000 days after a stem cell transplant with posttransplant cyclophosphamide. Source of these receptors: a female patient between 40 and 55 years old who received an allogeneic stem cell transplant from a related donor, was CMV-positive, and had no GVHD. Some T cells may have come from the graft donor.

The J gene is TRBJ2-1, the V gene TRBV29-1; TRBD1 agrees at 8 bases. Germline loops: CDR1 SQVTM, CDR2 ANQGSEA. V lost 6 bases to trimming and J lost 7 bases; unmatched junction nucleotides: 5. The CDR3 extends over 12 amino acids. Written as DNA, the CDR3 is TGCAGCGTCAACAGGGGGAAGAATGAGCAGTTCTTC. Protein product: CSVNRGKNEQFF.

This chain connects TRBV2 to TRBJ2-2; D might be TRBD2 (5 bases). The germline V gene has CDR1 SNHLY and CDR2 FYNNEI. The ends were cut back, 11 bases at V and 2 bases at J, with 12 bases in the middle. The CDR3 is made up of 13 amino acids. The CDR3 sequence: CASQRTNTGELFF. DNA for the CDR3: TGTGCCTCCCAGAGGACTAACACCGGGGAGCTGTTTTTT. Full variable domain (rest looked up from reference TRBV2 and TRBJ2-2): EPEVTQTPSHQVTQMGQEVILRCVPISNHLYFYWYRQILGQKVEFLVSFYNNEISEKSEIFDDQFSVERPDGSNFTLKIRSTKLEDSAMYFCASQRTNTGELFFGEGSRLTVL.

The rearrangement uses TRBV11-2 and TRBJ2-1; D perhaps matches TRBD2 (5 bases). CDR1 and CDR2 from the germline V gene are SGHAT and FQNNGV. This CDR3 comprises 15 residues. V lost 4 bases to trimming and J lost 4 bases, with 14 bases between them. CDR3 amino acids: CASSSPRLAYNEQFF. The CDR3 DNA sequence: TGTGCCAGCAGCTCCCCGAGGCTAGCATACAATGAGCAGTTCTTC.

V usage is TRBV19 and J usage is TRBJ2-3; perhaps TRBD1 as D (6 bases). The V and J ends lost 9 bases and 0 bases respectively, with 16 bases between them. CDR3 size: 15 residues. The V gene's germline CDR1 is LNHDA and CDR2 SQIVND (reference sequence). The CDR3: CASATGTSSTDTQYF. Written as DNA, the CDR3 is TGTGCCAGCGCTACAGGGACCTCTAGCACAGATACGCAGTATTTT.

The chain couples TRBV19 to TRBJ2-7, with TRBD1 identical over 9 bases. Germline loops: CDR1 LNHDA, CDR2 SQIVND (reference sequence). Germline trimming cut 5 bases from V and 2 bases from J; bases unmatched to any gene: 7. There are 15 residues in the CDR3. The CDR3 bases are TGTGCCAGTAGTGATCCCGGGACAGGGACCTACGAGCAGTACTTC. Translating it yields CASSDPGTGTYEQYF.

This chain connects TRBV10-3 to TRBJ2-5, with TRBD2 identical over 8 bases. The CDR3 length is 13 residues. The V gene end was trimmed by 6 bases and the J gene end by 3 bases; junction bases not matched to a gene: 3. Germline CDR1 and CDR2: ENHRY and SYGVKD. The CDR3: CAIRSLAEETQYF. CDR3 nucleotides: TGTGCCATCAGGTCACTAGCGGAAGAGACCCAGTACTTC.

To note about this clone: One end of the junction varies from germline; a read error may be responsible. The rearrangement links TRBV7-9 to TRBJ2-1, with 11 bases matching TRBD2. This CDR3 has 14 residues. Germline loops: CDR1 SEHNR, CDR2 FQNEAQ (reference sequence). CDR3 in amino acids: CASTLAGGPREQFF. The CDR3 DNA reads as TGTGCCAGCACCTTAGCGGGGGGGCCTCGTGAGCAGTTCTTC.

The chain has TRBV19 and TRBJ1-2; D may be TRBD1 (5 bases). The CDR3 has 13 residues. Germline V gene sequence: CDR1 LNHDA, CDR2 SQIVND (reference sequence). Deletions cut 10 bases from V and 1 base from J, with 13 bases between. Written as DNA, the CDR3 is TGTGCCACAAAACCAGGGAATAACTATGGCTACACCTTC. Amino acids: CATKPGNNYGYTF.

The genes are TRBV15 and TRBJ1-3; weak D call: TRBD1 (6 bases). Germline CDR1 and CDR2: LNHNV and YYDKDF (reference sequence). This CDR3 has 17 residues. The V end lost 6 bases, the J end lost 0 bases, and 18 bases lay between the germline ends. The CDR3 protein is CATRGSSTGNSGNTIYF. The CDR3 DNA is TGTGCCACCAGGGGATCATCAACAGGGAACTCTGGAAACACCATATATTTT.

This chain links TRBV20-1 with TRBJ2-7; no definite D call. Between the trimmed V and J ends, which lost 6 bases and 7 bases, there was a span of 13 bases. Germline V gene sequence: CDR1 DFQATT, CDR2 SNEGSKA (reference sequence). The CDR3 has 11 amino acids. For the CDR3, the DNA is TGCAGTGCCCTAATGGTGGAGGAGCAGTACTTC. It encodes CSALMVEEQYF.

In this sample, this clone turned up a few times. The V and J genes are TRBV15 and TRBJ1-5; no definite D call. The V gene's germline CDR1 is LNHNV and CDR2 YYDKDF (reference sequence). This CDR3 contains 14 residues. V was shortened by 0 bases and J by 2 bases, with 5 bases between the two germline ends. CDR3 protein: CATSRDGGNQPQHF. DNA of the CDR3: TGTGCCACCAGCAGAGACGGGGGCAATCAGCCCCAGCATTTT.

This clone was seen only a few times. The V and J genes are TRBV19 and TRBJ1-6; D might be TRBD1 (6 bases). Trimming stripped 9 bases from V and 0 bases from J, with 18 bases between. Germline V gives CDR1 LNHDA, CDR2 SQIVND (reference sequence). The CDR3 totals 17 residues. CDR3 in DNA: TGTGCCAGCACCCGAAGGGGGGGGAGCTCCTATAATTCACCCCTCCACTTT. Protein: CASTRRGGSSYNSPLHF.

This clone has only a few counts. The chain's CDR3 is CASSPDRGGYTF. Here the CDR3 DNA reads TGTGCCAGCAGCCCCGACAGGGGCGGCTACACCTTC. V gene TRBV27 combines with J gene TRBJ1-2; 8 bases align to TRBD1. The CDR3 has 12 amino acids. Germline values: CDR1 MNHEY, CDR2 SMNVEV (reference sequence). V dropped 6 bases and J dropped 8; count of bases not matched to a gene: 5.

The chain couples TRBV6-6 to TRBJ1-5; 8 nucleotides line up with TRBD1. Germline V lookup: CDR1 MNHNY, CDR2 SVGAGI (reference sequence). There are 12 residues in the CDR3. V lost 9 bases, J lost 6 bases, and 4 bases stayed unmatched. CDR3 nucleotide sequence: TGTGCCAGTGGACAGGGCGGTCAGCCCCAGCATTTT. Protein: CASGQGGQPQHF.

The rearrangement joins TRBV7-9 to TRBJ2-3; TRBD1 is a possible D gene (5 bases). This CDR3 is built from 13 residues. Germline CDR1 is SEHNR and CDR2 is FQNEAQ (reference sequence). The ends were cut back, 5 bases at V and 3 bases at J, with 9 bases in the middle. The CDR3 protein is CASSRDSTDTQYF. The CDR3, as DNA: TGTGCCAGCAGCCGCGACAGTACAGATACGCAGTATTTT.

V is TRBV9 and J is TRBJ1-6; TRBD1 agrees at 8 bases. The CDR3 spans 16 residues. The V gene end was trimmed by 3 bases and the J gene end by 1 base; junction bases not matched to a gene: 3. Germline-derived CDR1 and CDR2 are SGDLS and YYNGEE. The CDR3 DNA sequence: TGTGCCAGCAGCGGCACAGGGGGGTCCTATAATTCACCCCTCCACTTT. It is translated as CASSGTGGSYNSPLHF.

The chain employs TRBV2 and TRBJ1-6; tentatively, D is TRBD1 (5 bases). The V gene's germline CDR1 is SNHLY and CDR2 FYNNEI. The CDR3 totals 15 residues. V dropped 7 bases and J dropped 9 bases, with 19 bases sitting between them. DNA for the CDR3: TGTGCCAGCACGAGCTGGCGGGGCGCGGGTTCACCCCTCCACTTT. Encoded protein: CASTSWRGAGSPLHF.

This clone has a handful of counts. CDR3 protein: CASSRGTVMNTEAFF. The CDR3 DNA follows: TGTGCCAGCAGCCGAGGGACAGTCATGAACACTGAAGCTTTCTTT. This chain links TRBV5-4 with TRBJ1-1; TRBD1 aligns across 7 bases. The CDR3 loop spans 15 amino acids. CDR1 and CDR2 from the germline V gene are SGHNT and YYREEE (reference sequence). V shed 4 bases and J 0 bases; nucleotides not matched to a gene: 6.

The V call is TRBV27, the J call TRBJ1-6, with 9 bases identical to TRBD1. CDR1 MNHEY and CDR2 SMNVEV come from the germline V gene (reference sequence). The length of the CDR3 is 16 residues. Unmatched junction bases numbered 5, after V lost 5 bases and J lost 3 bases. The CDR3 loop reads CASSLQGADYNSPLHF. The CDR3 nucleotides read TGTGCCAGCAGTCTACAGGGGGCTGACTATAATTCACCCCTCCACTTT.

This clone appeared a few times. The chain has TRBV6-1 and TRBJ2-7; 9 nucleotides align to TRBD1. The trim removed 6 bases at V and 2 bases at J, leaving 8 bases unmatched. The germline CDR1 and CDR2 sequences are MNHNS and SASEGT. The length of the CDR3 is 15 residues. The CDR3 loop is CASRRTGDLAYEQYF. The CDR3 region has the DNA TGTGCCAGCAGGCGGACAGGGGACCTAGCCTACGAGCAGTACTTC.

V and J are TRBV10-3 and TRBJ1-4; D not resolved. Looked up from germline, CDR1 is ENHRY and CDR2 is SYGVKD. The CDR3 is made up of 14 amino acids. V was shortened by 0 bases and J by 6 bases, with 8 bases between the two germline ends. This CDR3 is CAISESGEDEKLFF. In nucleotides, the CDR3 is TGTGCCATCAGTGAGTCGGGTGAGGATGAAAAACTGTTTTTT.

The chain combines TRBV6-5 with TRBJ1-1; 7 nucleotides agree with TRBD1. Germline-derived CDR1 and CDR2 are MNHEY and SVGAGI. Trimming took 6 bases from V and 8 from J; bases not matched to a gene: 3. The CDR3 is 11 amino acids. The CDR3 loop reads CASRAQGEAFF. CDR3 sequence (DNA): TGTGCCAGCAGGGCACAGGGGGAAGCTTTCTTT.

The rearrangement joins TRBV11-2 to TRBJ2-5; the match to TRBD2 covers 10 bases. Germline-derived CDR1 and CDR2 are SGHAT and FQNNGV. With 2 bases clipped from V and 2 bases from J, the junction kept 2 bases outside the gene matches. The CDR3 has 15 residues. The CDR3 DNA reads TGTGCCAGCAGCTTAACTAGCGGGATACAAGAGACCCAGTACTTC. This gives the protein CASSLTSGIQETQYF.

The V gene is TRBV18, the J gene TRBJ2-5; D remains ambiguous. Trimming stripped 3 bases from V and 2 bases from J, with 7 bases between. This CDR3 has 13 amino acids. CDR1 and CDR2 from the germline V gene are KGHSH and LQKENI. The CDR3 sequence is CASSPSTQETQYF. CDR3 nucleotide sequence: TGTGCCAGCTCACCGAGTACTCAAGAGACCCAGTACTTC.

The gene calls are TRBV10-2 and TRBJ2-7; TRBD2 aligns across 8 bases. The ends lost 5 bases at V and 2 bases at J; junction bases unmatched: 2. The CDR3 spans 13 residues. The germline V gene has CDR1 WSHSY and CDR2 SAAADI. In DNA, the CDR3 is TGCGCCAGCAGTAAGGGACTAGCCTACGAGCAGTACTTC. This sequence encodes CASSKGLAYEQYF.

The rearrangement joins TRBV28 to TRBJ1-4, with D uncertain. Trimming took off 3 bases at V and 7 bases at J, with 15 bases between the two ends. This CDR3 is built from 15 residues. Germline loops: CDR1 MDHEN, CDR2 SYDVKM. For the CDR3, the DNA is TGTGCCAGCAGTTTGCGTGGGCTCCCAGGTGAAAAACTGTTTTTT. The encoded protein is CASSLRGLPGEKLFF. The full variable domain, completed using reference TRBV28 and TRBJ1-4, is DVKVTQSSRYLVKRTGEKVFLECVQDMDHENMFWYRQDPGLGLRLIYFSYDVKMKEKGDIPEGYSVSREKKERFSLILESASTNQTSMYLCASSLRGLPGEKLFFGSGTQLSVL.

The J gene is TRBJ2-1, the V gene TRBV2; 11 nucleotides match TRBD2. The germline V gene encodes CDR1 SNHLY and CDR2 FYNNEI. The CDR3 has 16 residues. V gave up 5 bases and J gave up 4 bases; unmatched junction bases: 7. This CDR3 is CASSPSGGPTYNEQFF. The CDR3 nucleotides read TGTGCCAGCAGTCCTAGCGGGGGGCCGACTTACAATGAGCAGTTCTTC.

The chain carries TRBV7-9 and TRBJ1-4; 7 bases are a match to TRBD1. V was clipped by 5 bases and J by 3 bases; unmatched bases: 12. CDR3 length equals 17 residues. CDR1 and CDR2 from the germline V gene are SEHNR and FQNEAQ (reference sequence). Written as DNA, the CDR3 is TGTGCCAGCAGCCCGCCACCGACAGGGCGGTCTAATGAAAAACTGTTTTTT. It encodes CASSPPPTGRSNEKLFF.